The present T cell receptor (beta chain) was sequenced within a study of T cell responses to AZD1222 COVID-19 vaccine. The CDR3 runs to 12 residues. Germline V gene sequence: CDR1 LNHDA, CDR2 SQIVND (reference sequence). The V end was cut by 5 bases, the J end by 4 bases, with 8 bases between. TCRdb keeps only in-frame clones here, not all; method: immunoSEQ multiplex PCR. The repertoire consists of 150,000 or so clones, with just over 90% occurring once and the leading ten covering about 8.6%. The clonotype was recovered from an adult in good health. Sequenced material: peripheral blood, taken on day 0 of AZD1222 vaccination. V usage is TRBV19 and J usage is TRBJ2-5; D may match TRBD1 or TRBD2 (5 bases each). CDR3 bases: TGTGCCAGTAGTGCGAGGGGAGAGACCCAGTACTTC. The encoded protein is CASSARGETQYF.